This T cell receptor (beta chain) was obtained from a study of control samples from healthy donors and cancer patients. Sequencing used immunoSEQ multiplex PCR; TCRdb keeps in-frame clones, though not all of them. Of roughly 130,000 clones listed, 88% are singletons. V shed 1 base and J shed 3 bases, with 1 base lying between them. CDR3 length: 12 amino acids. The source of this sequence is a man aged 45-60 years in good health. This chain links TRBV12-3 or TRBV12-4 with TRBJ2-1, with D hard to call. The sequencing input was blood. This CDR3 is CASSLGYNEQFF. The CDR3 DNA sequence: TGTGCCAGCAGTTTAGGCTACAATGAGCAGTTCTTC.